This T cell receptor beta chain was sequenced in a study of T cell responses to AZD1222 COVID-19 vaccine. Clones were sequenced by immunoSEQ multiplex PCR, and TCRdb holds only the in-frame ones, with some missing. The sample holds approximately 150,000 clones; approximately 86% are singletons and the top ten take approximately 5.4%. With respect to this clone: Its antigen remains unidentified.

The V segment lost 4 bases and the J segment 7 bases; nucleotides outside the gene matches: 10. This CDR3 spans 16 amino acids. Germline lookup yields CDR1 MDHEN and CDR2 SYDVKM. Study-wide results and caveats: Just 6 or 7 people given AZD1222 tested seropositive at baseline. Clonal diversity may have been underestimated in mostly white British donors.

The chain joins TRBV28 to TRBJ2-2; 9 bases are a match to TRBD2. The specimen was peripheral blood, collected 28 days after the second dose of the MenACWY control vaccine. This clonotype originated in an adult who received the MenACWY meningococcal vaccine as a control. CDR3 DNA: TGTGCCAGCAGTTATCTACTGGCGGGGGGGTACGGGGAGCTGTTTTTT. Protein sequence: CASSYLLAGGYGELFF.